This T cell receptor (beta chain) emerged from a study of T cell clones after liver transplantation. Study-level information: Immunosuppression withdrawal was tried within 2 years after liver transplantation in this trial. Whole-study findings and limits: Compared with third party-reactive sequences, donor-reactive ones declined more, independent of withdrawal success.

Deletions cut 2 bases from V and 4 bases from J, with 17 bases between. CDR1 MNHEY and CDR2 SMNVEV come from the germline V gene (reference sequence). The CDR3 extends over 16 amino acids. With respect to this clone: Its specificity is not known.

Sequencing used immunoSEQ multiplex PCR; TCRdb keeps in-frame clones, though not all of them. Of 51,000 or so clones listed, about 86% were seen once; the top ten hold around 14%. The sample consisted of CD8+ T cells from blood, taken 12 months after liver transplant. The source of this sequence is a human patient who received a liver transplant. T cells may partly derive from the graft donor. The chain carries TRBV27 and TRBJ1-2; a weak D match, TRBD1 (6 bases). CDR3 in amino acids: CASSLVASRGAYGYTF. The CDR3 DNA follows: TGTGCCAGCAGTTTAGTGGCTAGTCGGGGGGCCTATGGCTACACCTTC.